The rows below give T cell receptor beta chains drawn from one sample of a study of tumor-infiltrating lymphocytes in primary liver carcinoma. Using its own MiXCR run on the multiplex PCR reads, TCRdb lists one record per CDR3 protein. The table records about 21,000 distinct CDR3 sequences, nearly 80% of them present only once. The sequenced sample was liver tumor tissue from sampling region 1. Receptor source: a woman under 40 with primary liver carcinoma and hepatitis B virus infection. Both conserved end residues are part of each CDR3. The D gene is left open where the match is weak. Only some rows state a clone size, as once, few, many or a class for expanded clones.

v_call,j_call,d_call,clone_size,cdr3_aa,cdr3_nt
TRBV4-3,TRBJ1-6,-,-,CANSQESFYNSPHHF,TGCGCCAACAGCCAAGAGAGCTTCTATAATTCACCCCACCACTTT
TRBV6-1,TRBJ2-2,-,once,CASSDTPPRGAANTGELFF,TGTGCCAGCAGTGATACCCCTCCCAGGGGCGCCGCGAACACCGGGGAGCTGTTTTTT
TRBV5-5,TRBJ1-4,-,-,CASNLRLGGRVATNEKLFF,TGTGCCAGTAACTTGAGATTAGGCGGACGGGTTGCAACTAATGAAAAACTGTTTTTT
TRBV29-1,TRBJ2-5,TRBD2,-,CNVIPWTSGLQETQYF,TGCAACGTAATTCCCTGGACTAGCGGTCTACAAGAGACACAGTACTTC
TRBV11-3,TRBJ2-1,-,-,CASSSTGEGFLDERFF,TGTGCCAGCAGTTCAACGGGAGAAGGCTTCTTGGATGAGCGGTTCTTC
TRBV12-3/TRBV12-4,TRBJ2-3,-,-,CASSFPPPGRDTQYF,TGTGCCAGCAGTTTTCCCCCCCCTGGCAGAGATACGCAGTATTTT
TRBV6-2/TRBV6-3,TRBJ2-1,TRBD2,-,CASSYGSAGLAGGPNNELFF,TGTGCGAGCAGTTACGGCAGTGCGGGTCTAGCGGGAGGGCCTAACAATGAGTTGTTCTTC
TRBV6-6,TRBJ2-1,-,-,CASTSTGGSNNEQFF,TGTGCCAGCACCTCGACCGGCGGATCGAACAATGAGCAGTTCTTC
TRBV6-2/TRBV6-3,TRBJ2-5,-,-,CASSYDGLGETQYF,TGTGCCAGCAGTTACGACGGCCTGGGAGAGACCCAGTACTTC
TRBV11-2,TRBJ1-6,-,many,CASSLDPGRNSPFHF,TGTGCCAGCAGCTTAGATCCAGGGAGGAATTCACCCTTCCACTTT
TRBV4-3,TRBJ2-1,-,-,CASSQVVTEGHISYEQFF,TGCGCCAGCAGCCAAGTTGTGACGGAGGGTCACATTAGCTACGAGCAGTTCTTC
TRBV5-1,TRBJ1-4,-,-,CASSLGNSNEKLFF,TGTGCCAGCAGCTTGGGGAATAGTAATGAAAAACTGTTTTTT
TRBV6-5,TRBJ2-1,TRBD2,-,CASSYRARTLAAYNEHFF,TGTGCCAGCAGTTATCGCGCCAGGACTCTAGCGGCCTACAATGAGCACTTCTTC
TRBV18,TRBJ2-1,TRBD2,-,CVSSPSASGIDNEQFF,TGTGTCAGCTCACCCTCGGCTAGCGGTATCGACAATGAGCAGTTCTTC
TRBV25-1,TRBJ2-3,-,-,CASSAPVRRGVVAQYF,TGTGCCAGCAGTGCCCCGGTACGGAGGGGTGTAGTAGCGCAGTATTTT